Presented here are 27 T cell receptor beta chains from one specimen sequenced in a study of T cell responses to AZD1222 COVID-19 vaccine. Using immunoSEQ multiplex PCR, the repertoire was profiled, and TCRdb retains in-frame clones only, with some absent. This repertoire shows around 150,000 clones, roughly 91% found once; its top ten account for less than 2%. Sequencing used peripheral blood, obtained 28 days after the second AZD1222 dose. These receptors were obtained from an adult who received the AZD1222 COVID-19 vaccine.

This clone was seen just once. The chain joins TRBV2 to TRBJ1-4; D might be TRBD1 (5 bases). The CDR3 has 17 amino acids. Per the germline V gene, CDR1 is SNHLY and CDR2 is FYNNEI. Trimming took 6 bases from V and 7 from J, leaving 24 bases between them. CDR3 loop: CASSAQGYRATGEKLFF. The CDR3 nucleotides are TGTGCCAGCAGCGCCCAGGGATATCGGGCTACGGGTGAAAAACTGTTTTTT.

The rearrangement links TRBV4-2 to TRBJ1-2; D is uncertain. Between the trimmed V and J ends, which lost 4 bases and 5 bases, there was a span of 8 bases. Germline lookup yields CDR1 LGHNA and CDR2 YNFKEQ. The CDR3 covers 12 residues. The CDR3 region is CASSRDSYGYTF. For the CDR3, the DNA is TGTGCCAGCAGCCGAGATTCTTATGGCTACACCTTC.

This clone has more than one count but fewer than ten. The V gene is TRBV6-2 or TRBV6-3, the J gene TRBJ2-2; D gene unclear. CDR1 and CDR2 from the germline V gene are MNHEY and SVGEGT. Between the trimmed V and J ends, which lost 4 bases and 1 base, there was a span of 7 bases. This CDR3 has 14 amino acids. The CDR3: CASSLRRNTGELFF. CDR3 nucleotides: TGTGCCAGCAGTTTAAGGCGGAACACCGGGGAGCTGTTTTTT.

The chain carries TRBV10-2 and TRBJ1-4; unclear D gene. Germline V lookup: CDR1 WSHSY, CDR2 SAAADI. This CDR3 comprises 12 residues. V dropped 7 bases and J dropped 8 bases, with 11 bases sitting between them. CDR3 loop: CASTDTGEKLFF. The CDR3 DNA is TGCGCCAGCACCGACACCGGAGAAAAACTGTTTTTT.

This clone was found a few times. The V gene is TRBV19, the J gene TRBJ2-2; D gene unclear. Trimming removed 6 bases at V and 3 bases at J, with 8 bases between. The CDR3 runs to 13 residues. Looked up from germline, CDR1 is LNHDA and CDR2 is SQIVND (reference sequence). The DNA of the CDR3 is TGTGCCAGTAGCGTACAAGACACCGGGGAGCTGTTTTTT. It encodes CASSVQDTGELFF.

The chain has TRBV19 and TRBJ2-1, with 9 bases fitting TRBD2. The CDR3 is 13 residues long. Trimming removed 7 bases from V and 7 bases from J; junction bases left unmatched: 5. The germline gives CDR1 LNHDA, CDR2 SQIVND (reference sequence). CDR3 in DNA: TGTGCCAGTAATGGCGGGAGGGGGAATGAGCAGTTCTTC. It yields the protein CASNGGRGNEQFF.

J is TRBJ2-3 and V is TRBV14; the D gene is possibly TRBD1 (6 bases). Germline assignment: CDR1 SGHDN and CDR2 FVKESK. This CDR3 has 14 residues. Trimming removed 6 bases at V and 2 bases at J, with 12 bases between. The CDR3 nucleotides read TGTGCCAGCAGTTACAGGGAACCCACAGATACGCAGTATTTT. Protein product: CASSYREPTDTQYF.

V and J are TRBV5-4 and TRBJ1-1, with D unresolved. With 5 bases removed from V and 2 bases from J, the gap between germline ends came to 10 bases. The CDR3 has 13 amino acids. The germline V gene encodes CDR1 SGHNT and CDR2 YYREEE (reference sequence). The CDR3 DNA is TGTGCCAGCAGGTTTCAGTTAAACACTGAAGCTTTCTTT. Translating it yields CASRFQLNTEAFF.

This clone was recorded only once. The chain has TRBV25-1 and TRBJ2-7; TRBD1 matches at 10 bases. This CDR3 spans 16 amino acids. CDR1 is MGHDK, CDR2 SYGVNS, per germline. J gave up 5 bases and V 0 bases, and 7 bases lay outside the gene matches. CDR3 loop: CASSEYTGTGDHEQYF. CDR3 in DNA: TGTGCCAGCAGTGAATATACCGGGACAGGGGACCACGAGCAGTACTTC.

The chain couples TRBV25-1 to TRBJ2-7; 10 bases map to TRBD2. Germline V gives CDR1 MGHDK, CDR2 SYGVNS. This CDR3 has 15 amino acids. Germline trimming cut 3 bases from V and 0 bases from J; bases unmatched to any gene: 2. The CDR3 sequence: CASSDLAGDSYEQYF. CDR3 nucleotides: TGTGCCAGCAGTGATCTAGCGGGAGACTCCTACGAGCAGTACTTC.

This clone appeared a single time. The chain uses TRBV18 and TRBJ1-1, with a possible D match to TRBD1 (5 bases). CDR1 and CDR2 (germline): KGHSH, LQKENI. This CDR3 is 13 amino acids long. The V and J ends lost 5 bases and 3 bases respectively, with 10 bases between them. CDR3: CASSRGGDTEAFF. The CDR3, as DNA: TGTGCCAGCTCAAGGGGAGGGGACACTGAAGCTTTCTTT. Drawing the rest from reference TRBV18 and TRBJ1-1, the complete variable domain is NAGVMQNPRHLVRRRGQEARLRCSPMKGHSHVYWYRQLPEEGLKFMVYLQKENIIDESGMPKERFSAEFPKEGPSILRIQQVVRGDSAAYFCASSRGGDTEAFFGQGTRLTVV.

The V and J genes are TRBV27 and TRBJ1-1, with 7 bases that match TRBD1. The CDR3 covers 15 residues. Germline values: CDR1 MNHEY, CDR2 SMNVEV (reference sequence). The trim removed 6 bases at V and 2 bases at J, leaving 9 bases unmatched. The CDR3 is CASSHQQGINTEAFF. The CDR3 bases are TGTGCCAGCAGCCACCAACAGGGGATTAACACTGAAGCTTTCTTT.

The chain employs TRBV21-1 and TRBJ1-1; TRBD1 reflects the table's D call only, with no check against the DNA. TRBV21-1 is deemed a pseudogene. CDR3 size: 18 residues. The CDR3 DNA sequence: TGTGCCAGCAGCAAAGCGCTGACAGGGAGCGGTGTGAACACTGAAGCTTTCTTT. Protein: CASSKALTGSGVNTEAFF.

This rearrangement joins TRBV5-1 to TRBJ2-2; possibly TRBD1 or TRBD2 for D (6 bases each). The V and J ends lost 3 bases and 7 bases respectively, with 16 bases between them. Per the germline V gene, CDR1 is SGHRS and CDR2 is YFSETQ. This CDR3 contains 15 residues. The CDR3 nucleotides are TGCGCCAGCAGCTGGACCCCCGGGGGCGGCGGGGAGCTGTTTTTT. Its protein is CASSWTPGGGGELFF.

The CDR3 reads CASSQPTEAGGRETQYF. In DNA form, the CDR3 reads TGTGCCAGCAGTCAACCCACCGAAGCGGGAGGGAGAGAGACCCAGTACTTC. This chain uses TRBV6-6 with TRBJ2-5; TRBD2 matches 10 bases. CDR1 MNHNY and CDR2 SVGAGI come from the germline V gene (reference sequence). The junction had 13 bases not matched to a gene; V was cut back by 5 bases and J by 4 bases. This CDR3 contains 17 residues.

The genes are TRBV5-4 and TRBJ2-5, with a possible D match to TRBD2 (5 bases). The CDR3 runs to 15 residues. Germline CDR1 SGHNT, CDR2 YYREEE (reference sequence). Trimming cost V 4 bases and J 2 bases, with 15 bases left between them. CDR3 loop: CASSLGPSGQETQYF. In nucleotides, the CDR3 is TGTGCCAGCAGCCTTGGACCGTCGGGGCAAGAGACCCAGTACTTC.

This chain connects TRBV24-1 to TRBJ1-2; 7 bases align to TRBD1. This CDR3 comprises 14 residues. Germline CDR1 KGHDR, CDR2 SFDVKD. The V gene end was trimmed by 5 bases and the J gene end by 4 bases; junction bases not matched to a gene: 6. CDR3 sequence reads: CATSGDREGYGYTF. The CDR3 coding sequence is TGTGCCACCAGTGGGGACAGAGAGGGCTATGGCTACACCTTC.

This chain joins TRBV11-2 and TRBJ2-3; D unclear. Trimming stripped 5 bases from V and 6 bases from J, with 9 bases between. The CDR3 contains 12 residues. CDR1 and CDR2 from the germline V gene are SGHAT and FQNNGV. The DNA for the CDR3 is TGTGCCAGCAGCCCACCCGAGGATACGCAGTATTTT. Encoded protein: CASSPPEDTQYF.

V is TRBV9 and J is TRBJ2-2, with 9 bases lining up with TRBD1. The junction had 8 bases not matched to a gene; V was cut back by 3 bases and J by 5 bases. This CDR3 is 16 amino acids long. The germline gives CDR1 SGDLS, CDR2 YYNGEE. The CDR3 region is CASSATGTGRTGELFF. CDR3 nucleotides: TGTGCCAGCAGCGCCACCGGGACAGGGAGAACCGGGGAGCTGTTTTTT.

The chain combines TRBV4-1 with TRBJ2-5; perhaps TRBD1 as D (6 bases). The CDR3 runs 16 residues. V was shortened by 4 bases and J by 4 bases, with 19 bases between the two germline ends. Germline CDR1 reads MGHRA; CDR2 reads YSYEKL. CDR3 sequence: CASSPIWTAEGETQYF. The CDR3 nucleotides read TGCGCCAGCAGCCCTATTTGGACAGCGGAAGGAGAGACCCAGTACTTC.

In its sample, this clone was seen once. The chain links TRBV5-6 to TRBJ1-1; D is uncertain. The V end lost 2 bases, the J end lost 6 bases, and 14 bases lay between the germline ends. CDR1 is SGHDT and CDR2 is YYEEEE in the germline V gene. The CDR3 is 14 residues long. CDR3 DNA: TGTGCCAGCAGCTTCGGAACAGCGGAGGCTGAAGCTTTCTTT. Its translation: CASSFGTAEAEAFF.

The J gene is TRBJ2-7, the V gene TRBV5-1, with a tentative D call TRBD1 (5 bases). The CDR3 sequence is 15 residues long. Germline V gives CDR1 SGHRS, CDR2 YFSETQ. V shed 4 bases and J shed 7 bases, with 21 bases lying between them. This CDR3 reads CASSPGHGRPGEQYF. The CDR3, as DNA: TGCGCCAGCAGCCCGGGCCACGGTAGACCAGGGGAGCAGTACTTC. The full variable domain, rest sourced from reference TRBV5-1 and TRBJ2-7, is KAGVTQTPRYLIKTRGQQVTLSCSPISGHRSVSWYQQTPGQGLQFLFEYFSETQRNKGNFPGRFSGRQFSNSRSEMNVSTLELGDSALYLCASSPGHGRPGEQYFGPGTRLTVT.

This rearrangement joins TRBV2 to TRBJ2-2, with TRBD1 identical over 8 bases. The CDR3 is made up of 14 amino acids. Germline V gene data show CDR1 as SNHLY and CDR2 as FYNNEI. CDR3 bases: TGTGCAGCCCGGACAGGGAGGAACACCGGGGAGCTGTTTTTT. Translation gives CAARTGRNTGELFF.

The genes are TRBV27 and TRBJ2-2; D is ambiguous. Germline CDR1 reads MNHEY; CDR2 reads SMNVEV (reference sequence). CDR3 length: 14 residues. V shed 2 bases and J shed 0 bases, with 4 bases lying between them. The CDR3 region is CASSLAANTGELFF. In nucleotides, the CDR3 is TGTGCCAGCAGTTTAGCAGCGAACACCGGGGAGCTGTTTTTT.

This rearrangement joins TRBV27 to TRBJ1-1; unclear D gene. From germline, CDR1 is MNHEY and CDR2 SMNVEV (reference sequence). The CDR3 has 14 residues. V lost 5 bases and J 1 base, leaving 11 bases between the germline ends. CDR3: CASSPGRTNTEAFF. The DNA for the CDR3 is TGTGCCAGCAGTCCCGGACGGACGAACACTGAAGCTTTCTTT.

This chain joins TRBV10-3 and TRBJ2-7, with no clear D. This CDR3 region has 13 residues. V was cut by 0 bases and J by 4 bases, with 7 bases left in between. The germline CDR1 and CDR2 sequences are ENHRY and SYGVKD. CDR3 sequence reads: CAISESTGYEQYF. CDR3 coding DNA: TGTGCCATCAGTGAGTCGACCGGTTACGAGCAGTACTTC.

The chain joins TRBV5-4 to TRBJ1-4, with 7 bases lining up with TRBD1. The CDR3 loop spans 17 amino acids. Per germline, CDR1 SGHNT and CDR2 YYREEE (reference sequence). The V gene end was trimmed by 1 base and the J gene end by 0 bases; junction bases not matched to a gene: 6. CDR3 in DNA: TGTGCCAGCAGCTTGAGGACAGGCGCGGCAACTAATGAAAAACTGTTTTTT. Translating it yields CASSLRTGAATNEKLFF.